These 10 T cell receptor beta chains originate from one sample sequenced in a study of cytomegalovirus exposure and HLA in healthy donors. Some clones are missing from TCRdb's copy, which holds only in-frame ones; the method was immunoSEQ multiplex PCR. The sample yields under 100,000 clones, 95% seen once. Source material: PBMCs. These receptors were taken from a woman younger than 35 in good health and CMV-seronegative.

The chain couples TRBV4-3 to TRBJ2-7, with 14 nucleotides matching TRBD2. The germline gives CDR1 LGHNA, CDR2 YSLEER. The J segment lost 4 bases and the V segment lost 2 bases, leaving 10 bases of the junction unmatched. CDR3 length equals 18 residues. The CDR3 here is CASSQYTGLAGVLYEQYF. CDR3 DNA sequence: TGCGCCAGCAGCCAATACACGGGACTAGCGGGAGTCTTATACGAGCAGTACTTC.

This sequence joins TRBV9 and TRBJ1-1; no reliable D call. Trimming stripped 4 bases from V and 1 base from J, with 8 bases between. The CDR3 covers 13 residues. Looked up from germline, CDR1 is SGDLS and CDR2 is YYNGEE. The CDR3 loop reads CASSRQANTEAFF. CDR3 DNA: TGTGCCAGCAGCAGGCAGGCGAACACTGAAGCTTTCTTT.

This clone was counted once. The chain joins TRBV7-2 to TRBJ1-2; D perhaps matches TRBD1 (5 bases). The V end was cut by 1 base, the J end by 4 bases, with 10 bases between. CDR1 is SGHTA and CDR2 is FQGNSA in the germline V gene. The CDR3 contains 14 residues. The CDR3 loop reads CASSLVGGTYGYTF. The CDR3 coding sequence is TGTGCCAGCAGCTTAGTCGGGGGGACCTATGGCTACACCTTC.

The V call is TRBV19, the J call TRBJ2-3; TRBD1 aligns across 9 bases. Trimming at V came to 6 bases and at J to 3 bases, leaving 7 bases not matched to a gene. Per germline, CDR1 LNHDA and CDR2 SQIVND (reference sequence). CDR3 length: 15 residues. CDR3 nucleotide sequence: TGTGCCAGTAGAACTACAGGGGGCGTTACAGATACGCAGTATTTT. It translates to CASRTTGGVTDTQYF.

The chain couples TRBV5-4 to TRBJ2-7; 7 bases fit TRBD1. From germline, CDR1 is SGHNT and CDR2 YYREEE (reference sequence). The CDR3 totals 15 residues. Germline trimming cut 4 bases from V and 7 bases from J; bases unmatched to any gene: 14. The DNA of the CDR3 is TGTGCCAGCAGCACCCGGGACAGCGCTACGTGGGAGCAGTACTTC. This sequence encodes CASSTRDSATWEQYF.

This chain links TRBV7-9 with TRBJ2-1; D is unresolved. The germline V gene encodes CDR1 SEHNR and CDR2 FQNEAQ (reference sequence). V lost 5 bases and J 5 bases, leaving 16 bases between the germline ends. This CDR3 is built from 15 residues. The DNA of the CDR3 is TGTGCCAGCAGCCTCTATAGTAATCGGGACAATGAGCAGTTCTTC. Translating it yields CASSLYSNRDNEQFF.

CDR3 nucleotides: TGTGCCAGCAGCCCATTGCCATCCGGACTAGGTTCCGAGCAGTACTTC. This sequence encodes CASSPLPSGLGSEQYF. The chain is built from TRBV14 and TRBJ2-7; 7 bases are shared with TRBD2. The V gene's germline CDR1 is SGHDN and CDR2 FVKESK. The CDR3 runs 16 residues. With V trimmed by 4 bases and J by 6 bases, 15 bases remained unmatched.

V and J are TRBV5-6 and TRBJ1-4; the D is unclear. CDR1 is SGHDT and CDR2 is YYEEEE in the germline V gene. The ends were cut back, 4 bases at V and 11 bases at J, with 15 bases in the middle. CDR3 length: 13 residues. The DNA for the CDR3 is TGTGCCAGCAGCCCTGACGCGGGCGGGAAACTGTTTTTT. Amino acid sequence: CASSPDAGGKLFF.

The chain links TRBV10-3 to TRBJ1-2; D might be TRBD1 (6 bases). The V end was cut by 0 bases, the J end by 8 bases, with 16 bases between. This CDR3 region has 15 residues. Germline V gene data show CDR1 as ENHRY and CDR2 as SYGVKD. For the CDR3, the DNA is TGTGCCATCAGTGAGTCAGGGGGAAGTGTGGAGGGCTACACCTTC. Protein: CAISESGGSVEGYTF.

This chain's CDR3 is CASSSDGGGNSPLHF. As DNA, the CDR3 is TGCGCCAGCAGCTCCGACGGAGGGGGCAATTCACCCCTCCACTTT. This chain connects TRBV5-1 to TRBJ1-6; 7 nucleotides align to TRBD1. This CDR3 has 15 amino acids. The V segment lost 3 bases and the J segment 7 bases; nucleotides outside the gene matches: 7. Germline values: CDR1 SGHRS, CDR2 YFSETQ.